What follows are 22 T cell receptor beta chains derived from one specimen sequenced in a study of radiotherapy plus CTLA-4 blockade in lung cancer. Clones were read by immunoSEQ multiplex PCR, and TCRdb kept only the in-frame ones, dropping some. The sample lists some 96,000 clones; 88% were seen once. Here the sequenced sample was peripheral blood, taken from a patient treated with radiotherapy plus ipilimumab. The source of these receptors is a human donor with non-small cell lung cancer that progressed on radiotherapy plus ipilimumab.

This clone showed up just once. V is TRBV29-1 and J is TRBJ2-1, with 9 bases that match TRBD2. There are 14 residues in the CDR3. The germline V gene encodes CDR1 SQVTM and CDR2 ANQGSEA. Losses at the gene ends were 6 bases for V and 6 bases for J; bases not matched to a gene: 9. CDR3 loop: CSVGGLARGNEQFF. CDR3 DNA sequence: TGCAGCGTGGGTGGACTAGCGAGGGGCAATGAGCAGTTCTTC.

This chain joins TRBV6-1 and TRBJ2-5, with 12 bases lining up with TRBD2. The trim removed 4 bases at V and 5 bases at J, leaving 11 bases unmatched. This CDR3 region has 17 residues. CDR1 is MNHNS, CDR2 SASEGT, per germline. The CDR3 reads CASSAPSGRAGRETQYF. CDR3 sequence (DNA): TGTGCCAGCAGTGCCCCTAGCGGGAGGGCCGGTCGGGAGACCCAGTACTTC.

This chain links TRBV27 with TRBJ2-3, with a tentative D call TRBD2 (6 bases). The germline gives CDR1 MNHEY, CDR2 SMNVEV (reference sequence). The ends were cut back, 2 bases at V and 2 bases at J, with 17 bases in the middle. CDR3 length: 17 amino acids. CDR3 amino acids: CASSLGGGRSYTDTQYF. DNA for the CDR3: TGTGCCAGCAGTTTAGGTGGAGGGCGGAGTTACACAGATACGCAGTATTTT.

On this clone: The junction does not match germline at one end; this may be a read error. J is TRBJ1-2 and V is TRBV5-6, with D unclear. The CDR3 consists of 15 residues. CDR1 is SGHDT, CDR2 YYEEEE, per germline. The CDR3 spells CAGSLGRSDSYGYTF. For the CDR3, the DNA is TGTGCCGGCAGCTTGGGCAGGAGCGACTCCTATGGCTACACCTTC.

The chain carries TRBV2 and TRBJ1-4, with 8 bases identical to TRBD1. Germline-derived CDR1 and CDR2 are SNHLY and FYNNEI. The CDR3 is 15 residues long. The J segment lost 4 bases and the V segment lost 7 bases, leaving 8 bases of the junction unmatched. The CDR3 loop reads CASKNRGSFNEKLFF. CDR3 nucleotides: TGTGCCAGCAAGAACAGGGGGTCGTTTAATGAAAAACTGTTTTTT.

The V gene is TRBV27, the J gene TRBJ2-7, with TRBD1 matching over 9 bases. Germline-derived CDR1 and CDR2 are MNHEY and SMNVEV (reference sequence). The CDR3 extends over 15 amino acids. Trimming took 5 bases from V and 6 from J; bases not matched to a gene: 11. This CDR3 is CASSITGTGSREQYF. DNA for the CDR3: TGTGCCAGCAGTATTACCGGGACAGGGTCGCGCGAGCAGTACTTC.

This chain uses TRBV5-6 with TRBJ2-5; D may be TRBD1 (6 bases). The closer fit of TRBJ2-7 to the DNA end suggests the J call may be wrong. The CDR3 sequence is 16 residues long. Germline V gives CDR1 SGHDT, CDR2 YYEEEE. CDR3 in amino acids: CASSATGPRKTYEQYF. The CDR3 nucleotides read TGTGCCAGCAGCGCAACAGGGCCGAGAAAGACCTACGAGCAGTACTTC.

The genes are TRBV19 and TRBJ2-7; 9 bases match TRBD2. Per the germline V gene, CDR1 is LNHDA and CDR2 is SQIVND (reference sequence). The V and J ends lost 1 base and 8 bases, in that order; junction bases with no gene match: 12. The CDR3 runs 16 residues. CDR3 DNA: TGTGCCAGTAGTATAGGAGGGGTTAGCGGGAGCGCGAAGCAGTACTTC. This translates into CASSIGGVSGSAKQYF.

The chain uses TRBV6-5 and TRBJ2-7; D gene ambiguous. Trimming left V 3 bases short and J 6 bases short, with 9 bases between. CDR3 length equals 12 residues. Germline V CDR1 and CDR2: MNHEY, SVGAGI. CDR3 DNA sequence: TGTGCCAGCAGTTATGTTGGTCTCGAGCAGTACTTC. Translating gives CASSYVGLEQYF.

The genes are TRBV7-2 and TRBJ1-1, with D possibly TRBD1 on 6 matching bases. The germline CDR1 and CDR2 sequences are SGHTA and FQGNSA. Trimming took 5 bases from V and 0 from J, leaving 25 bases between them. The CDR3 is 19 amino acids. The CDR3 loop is CASSPAGRQGRWMNTEAFF. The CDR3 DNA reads TGTGCCAGCAGCCCGGCAGGTCGGCAGGGGCGGTGGATGAACACTGAAGCTTTCTTT. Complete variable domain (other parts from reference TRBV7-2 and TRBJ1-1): GAGVSQSPSNKVTEKGKDVELRCDPISGHTALYWYRQSLGQGLEFLIYFQGNSAPDKSGLPSDRFSAERTGGSVSTLTIQRTQQEDSAVYLCASSPAGRQGRWMNTEAFFGQGTRLTVV.

CDR3 sequence reads: CASSYMTGTNSYEQYF. CDR3 nucleotide sequence: TGCGCCAGCAGCTATATGACCGGGACTAACTCCTACGAGCAGTACTTC. V gene TRBV5-1 combines with J gene TRBJ2-7; 7 bases fit TRBD2. Trimming cost V 3 bases and J 0 bases; bases outside gene matches: 9. Germline loops: CDR1 SGHRS, CDR2 YFSETQ. The CDR3 sequence is 16 residues long.

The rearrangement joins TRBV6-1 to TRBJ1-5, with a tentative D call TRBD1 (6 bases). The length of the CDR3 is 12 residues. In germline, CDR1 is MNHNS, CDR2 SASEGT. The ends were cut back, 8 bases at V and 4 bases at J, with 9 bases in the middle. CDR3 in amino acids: CASRDINQPQHF. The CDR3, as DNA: TGTGCCAGCCGGGACATTAATCAGCCCCAGCATTTT.

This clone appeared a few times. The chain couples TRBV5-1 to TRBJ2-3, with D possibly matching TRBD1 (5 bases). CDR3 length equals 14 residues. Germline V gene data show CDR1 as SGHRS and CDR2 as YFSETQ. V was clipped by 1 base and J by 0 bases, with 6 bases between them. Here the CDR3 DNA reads TGCGCCAGCAGCTTGAAGGGGAGCACAGATACGCAGTATTTT. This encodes CASSLKGSTDTQYF.

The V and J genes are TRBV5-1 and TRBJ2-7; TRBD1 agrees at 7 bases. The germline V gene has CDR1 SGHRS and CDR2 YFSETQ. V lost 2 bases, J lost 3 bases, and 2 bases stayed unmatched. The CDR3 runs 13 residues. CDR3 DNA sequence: TGCGCCAGCAGCTTAAACAGGGGCTACGAGCAGTACTTC. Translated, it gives CASSLNRGYEQYF.

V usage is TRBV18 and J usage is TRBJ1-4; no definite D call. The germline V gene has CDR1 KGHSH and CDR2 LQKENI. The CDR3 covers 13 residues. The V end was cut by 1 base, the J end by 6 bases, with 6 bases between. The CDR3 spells CASSPQVYEKLFF. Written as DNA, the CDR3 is TGTGCCAGCTCACCACAGGTGTATGAAAAACTGTTTTTT.

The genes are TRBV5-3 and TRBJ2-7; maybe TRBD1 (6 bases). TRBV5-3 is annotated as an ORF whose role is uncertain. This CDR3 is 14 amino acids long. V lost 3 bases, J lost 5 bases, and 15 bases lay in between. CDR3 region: CARSSIQGVHEQYF. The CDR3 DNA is TGTGCCAGAAGCTCTATACAGGGAGTCCACGAGCAGTACTTC.

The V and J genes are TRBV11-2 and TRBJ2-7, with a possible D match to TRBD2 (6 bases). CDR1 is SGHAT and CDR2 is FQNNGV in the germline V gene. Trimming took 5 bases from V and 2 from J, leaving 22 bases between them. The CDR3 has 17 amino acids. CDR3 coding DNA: TGTGCCAGCAGCCGGGCGGGGCGGGGCGCGCAAACCTACGAGCAGTACTTC. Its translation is CASSRAGRGAQTYEQYF.

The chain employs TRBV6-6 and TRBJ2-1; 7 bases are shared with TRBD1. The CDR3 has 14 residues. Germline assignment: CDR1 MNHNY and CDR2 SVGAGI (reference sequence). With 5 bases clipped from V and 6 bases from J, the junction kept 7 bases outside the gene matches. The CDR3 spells CASSPGQDGNEQFF. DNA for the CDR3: TGTGCCAGCAGTCCCGGACAGGATGGCAATGAGCAGTTCTTC.

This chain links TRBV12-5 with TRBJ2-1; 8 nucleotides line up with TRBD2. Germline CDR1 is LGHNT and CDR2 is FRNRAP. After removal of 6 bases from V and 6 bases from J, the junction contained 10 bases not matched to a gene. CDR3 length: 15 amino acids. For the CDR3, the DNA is TGTGCTAGTGGCACCCCGGGACTAGTAGGCAATGAGCAGTTCTTC. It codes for CASGTPGLVGNEQFF.

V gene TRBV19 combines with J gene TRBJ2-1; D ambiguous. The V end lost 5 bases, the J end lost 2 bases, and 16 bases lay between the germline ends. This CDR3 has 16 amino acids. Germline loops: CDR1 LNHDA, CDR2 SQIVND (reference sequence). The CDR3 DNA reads TGTGCCAGTAGTTTTTCGAGTCGTAGACCCTACAATGAGCAGTTCTTC. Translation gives CASSFSSRRPYNEQFF.

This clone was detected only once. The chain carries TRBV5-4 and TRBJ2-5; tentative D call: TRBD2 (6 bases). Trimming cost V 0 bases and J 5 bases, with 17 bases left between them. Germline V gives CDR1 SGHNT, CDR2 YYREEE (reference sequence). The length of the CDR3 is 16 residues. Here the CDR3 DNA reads TGTGCCAGCAGCTTGGAGGCAGGGAGGTTGCGGGAGACCCAGTACTTC. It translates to CASSLEAGRLRETQYF. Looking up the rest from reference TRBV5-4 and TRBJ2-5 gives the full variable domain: ETGVTQSPTHLIKTRGQQVTLRCSSQSGHNTVSWYQQALGQGPQFIFQYYREEENGRGNFPPRFSGLQFPNYSSELNVNALELDDSALYLCASSLEAGRLRETQYFGPGTRLLVL.

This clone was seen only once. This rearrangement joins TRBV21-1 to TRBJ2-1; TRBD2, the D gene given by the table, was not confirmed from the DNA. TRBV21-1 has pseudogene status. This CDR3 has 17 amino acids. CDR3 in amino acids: CASKGLLERESYNEQFF. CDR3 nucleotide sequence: TGTGCCAGCAAGGGCCTACTAGAGCGGGAGTCCTACAATGAGCAGTTCTTC.